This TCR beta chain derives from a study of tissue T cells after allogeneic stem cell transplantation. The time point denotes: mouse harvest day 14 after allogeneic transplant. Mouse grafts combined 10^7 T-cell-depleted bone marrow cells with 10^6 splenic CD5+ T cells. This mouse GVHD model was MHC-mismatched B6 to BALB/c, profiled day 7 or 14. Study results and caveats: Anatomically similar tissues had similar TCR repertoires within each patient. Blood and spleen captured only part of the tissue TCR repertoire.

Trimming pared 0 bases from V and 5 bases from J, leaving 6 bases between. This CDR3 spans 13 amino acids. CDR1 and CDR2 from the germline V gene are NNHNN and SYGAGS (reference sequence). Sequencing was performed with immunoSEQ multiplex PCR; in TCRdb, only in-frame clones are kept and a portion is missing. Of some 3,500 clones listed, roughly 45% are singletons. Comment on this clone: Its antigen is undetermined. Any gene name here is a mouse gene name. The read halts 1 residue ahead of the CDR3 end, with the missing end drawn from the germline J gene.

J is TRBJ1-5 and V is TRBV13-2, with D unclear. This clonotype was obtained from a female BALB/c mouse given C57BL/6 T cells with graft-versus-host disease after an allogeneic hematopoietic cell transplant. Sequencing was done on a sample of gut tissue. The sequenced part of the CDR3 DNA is TGTGCCAGCGGTGATGCGAGGGACCAGGCTCCGCTT. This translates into CASGDARDQAPL. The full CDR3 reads CASGDARDQAPLF.